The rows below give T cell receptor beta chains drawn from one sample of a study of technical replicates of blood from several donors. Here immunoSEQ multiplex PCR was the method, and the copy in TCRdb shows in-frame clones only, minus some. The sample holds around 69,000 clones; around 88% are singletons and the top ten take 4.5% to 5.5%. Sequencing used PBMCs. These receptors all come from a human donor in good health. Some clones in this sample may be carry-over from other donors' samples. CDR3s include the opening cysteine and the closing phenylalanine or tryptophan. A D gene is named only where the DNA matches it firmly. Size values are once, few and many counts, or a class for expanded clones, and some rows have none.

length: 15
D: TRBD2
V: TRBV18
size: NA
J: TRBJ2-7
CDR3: CASSRLAGGTYEQYF
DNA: TGTGCCAGCTCACGGCTAGCGGGGGGGACCTACGAGCAGTACTTC

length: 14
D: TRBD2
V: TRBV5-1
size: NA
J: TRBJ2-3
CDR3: CASSLEGRGDTQYF
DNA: TGCGCCAGCAGCTTGGAAGGGAGGGGAGATACGCAGTATTTT

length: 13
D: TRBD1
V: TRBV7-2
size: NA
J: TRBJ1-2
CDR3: CASSTGGGYGYTF
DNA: TGTGCCAGCAGCACAGGGGGTGGCTATGGCTACACCTTC

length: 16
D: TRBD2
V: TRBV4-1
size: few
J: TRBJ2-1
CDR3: CASSPERGGFGDEQFF
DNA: TGCGCCAGCAGCCCAGAGCGGGGGGGCTTTGGGGATGAGCAGTTCTTC

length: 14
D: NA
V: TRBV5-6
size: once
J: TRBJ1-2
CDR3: CASSLPGGIDGYTF
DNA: TGTGCCAGCAGCTTACCGGGAGGGATAGATGGCTACACCTTC

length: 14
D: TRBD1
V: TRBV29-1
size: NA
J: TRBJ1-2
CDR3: CSVEPWDRVNGYTF
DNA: TGCAGCGTTGAGCCGTGGGACAGGGTAAATGGCTACACCTTC

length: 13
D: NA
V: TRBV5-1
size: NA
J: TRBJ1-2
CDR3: CASSETGNYGYTF
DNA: TGCGCCAGCAGCGAGACAGGCAACTATGGCTACACCTTC

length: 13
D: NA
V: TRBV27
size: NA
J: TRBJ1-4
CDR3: CASSPRQNEKLFF
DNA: TGTGCCAGCAGTCCGAGACAGAATGAAAAACTGTTTTTT

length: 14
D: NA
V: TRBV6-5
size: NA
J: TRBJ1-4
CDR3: CASSPEQGREKLFF
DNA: TGTGCCAGCAGTCCGGAACAGGGACGGGAAAAACTGTTTTTT

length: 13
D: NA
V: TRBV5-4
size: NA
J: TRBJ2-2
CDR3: CASSLRDTGELFF
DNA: TGTGCCAGCAGCTTGAGAGACACCGGGGAGCTGTTTTTT

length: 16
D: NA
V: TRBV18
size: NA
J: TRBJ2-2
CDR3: CASSPPGTGLTGELFF
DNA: TGTGCCAGCTCACCACCGGGTACAGGGCTCACCGGGGAGCTGTTTTTT

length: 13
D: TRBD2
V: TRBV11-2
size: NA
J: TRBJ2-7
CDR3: CASSPRSGAEQYF
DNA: TGTGCCAGCAGCCCCCGGAGCGGGGCCGAGCAGTACTTC

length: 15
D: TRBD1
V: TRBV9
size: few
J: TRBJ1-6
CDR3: CASSVERGPSSPLHF
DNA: TGTGCCAGCAGCGTAGAGAGGGGGCCGTCTTCACCCCTCCACTTT

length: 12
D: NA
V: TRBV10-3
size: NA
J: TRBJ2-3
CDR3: CAISSSTDTQYF
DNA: TGTGCCATCTCGAGCAGCACAGATACGCAGTATTTT

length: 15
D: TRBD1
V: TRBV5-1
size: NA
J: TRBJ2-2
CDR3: CASTLITGVTGELFF
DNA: TGCGCCAGCACCCTCATTACAGGGGTCACCGGGGAGCTGTTTTTT

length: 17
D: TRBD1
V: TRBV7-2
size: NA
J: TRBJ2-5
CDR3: CASSLARGGGLRETQYF
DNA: TGTGCCAGCAGCTTAGCAAGAGGGGGCGGGTTAAGAGAGACCCAGTACTTC

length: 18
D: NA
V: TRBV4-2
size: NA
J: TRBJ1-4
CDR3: CASSQEIRVGAPFEKLFF
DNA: TGTGCCAGCAGCCAAGAGATTCGCGTGGGGGCACCGTTTGAAAAACTGTTTTTT

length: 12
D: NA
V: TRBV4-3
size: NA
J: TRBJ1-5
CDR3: CASSQGEQPQHF
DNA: TGCGCCAGCAGCCAAGGGGAGCAGCCCCAGCATTTT

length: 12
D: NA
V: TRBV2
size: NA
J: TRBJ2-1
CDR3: CASSERYNEQFF
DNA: TGTGCCAGCAGTGAGCGCTACAATGAGCAGTTCTTC

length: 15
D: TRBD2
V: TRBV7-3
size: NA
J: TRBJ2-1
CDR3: CASSLMASGVYEQFF
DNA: TGTGCCAGCAGCTTAATGGCTAGCGGGGTATATGAGCAGTTCTTC

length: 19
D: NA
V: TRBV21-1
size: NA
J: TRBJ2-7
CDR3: CASSNMTSGRKVSGYEQYF
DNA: TGTGCCAGCAGCAATATGACTAGCGGGAGGAAGGTTTCGGGCTACGAGCAGTACTTC

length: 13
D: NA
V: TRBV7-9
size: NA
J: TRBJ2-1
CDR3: CASSHSLATEQFF
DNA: TGTGCCAGCAGCCATAGCCTAGCTACTGAGCAGTTCTTC

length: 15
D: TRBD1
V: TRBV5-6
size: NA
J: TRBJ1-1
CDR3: CASSDRTGGWTEAFF
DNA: TGTGCCAGCAGCGACAGGACAGGGGGCTGGACTGAAGCTTTCTTT